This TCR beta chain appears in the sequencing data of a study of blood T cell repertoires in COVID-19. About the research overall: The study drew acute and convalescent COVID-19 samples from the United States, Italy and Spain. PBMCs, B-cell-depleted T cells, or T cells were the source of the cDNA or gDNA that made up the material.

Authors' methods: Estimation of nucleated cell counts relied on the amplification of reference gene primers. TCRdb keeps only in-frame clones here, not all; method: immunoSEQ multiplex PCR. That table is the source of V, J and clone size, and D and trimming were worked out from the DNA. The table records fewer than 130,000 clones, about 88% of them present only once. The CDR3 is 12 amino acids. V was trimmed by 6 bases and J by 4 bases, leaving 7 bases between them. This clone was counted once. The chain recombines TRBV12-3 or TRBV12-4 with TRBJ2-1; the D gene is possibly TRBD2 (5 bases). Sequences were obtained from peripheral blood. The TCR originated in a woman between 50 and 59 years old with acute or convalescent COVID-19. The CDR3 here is CASRLVYNEQFF. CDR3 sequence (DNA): TGTGCCAGCAGACTAGTTTACAATGAGCAGTTCTTC.